This T cell receptor beta chain was sequenced for a study of T-cell memory formation after mild COVID-19. With regard to this clonotype: The antigen is unknown.

Study-level points and caveats: CD4+ contracting clones were mainly CM and EM; CD8+ ones, EMRA. There was a balanced CD4/CD8 profile in clones contracting day 15 to 85, and later expanders leaned CD4+. The pre-infection memory compartment contained some responding clones, suggesting cross-reactive memory joined.

The J segment lost 3 bases and the V segment lost 4 bases, leaving 7 bases of the junction unmatched. Germline CDR1 is MGHRA and CDR2 is YSYEKL. The CDR3 totals 16 residues. 5'RACE with constant-segment primers built TCRalpha and TCRbeta cDNA libraries with UMIs. TCRdb redid the calling of the 5' RACE reads with MiXCR, one entry per CDR3 protein. This table holds about 500,000 distinct CDR3 sequences, about a fifth found once. V gene TRBV4-1 combines with J gene TRBJ2-2, with 8 bases that match TRBD2. Sequencing used PBMCs or a T cell subset sorted from them (not recorded which). This TCR was sampled from an adult woman who had mild COVID-19 (a few samples of this study predate the infection). Cell type and time point are not known. The CDR3 sequence is CASSRTSGGDTGELFF. CDR3 nucleotide sequence: TGCGCCAGCAGCCGAACCAGCGGGGGTGACACCGGGGAGCTGTTTTTT.